The following is a TCR beta chain sequence with its context. This sample was included in a study of T-cell reconstitution after alpha-beta-depleted transplantation in children. The CDR3 contains 13 residues. Germline values: CDR1 LGHNA, CDR2 YSLEER. Trimming took off 7 bases at V and 3 bases at J, with 13 bases between the two ends. Molecular barcoding with unique molecular identifiers was used for the TCRbeta library. TCRdb fed the PCR reads into MiXCR, producing one record per CDR3 protein. The sample has about 110,000 distinct CDR3 sequences, roughly 6.1% seen once; the top ten hold 20% to 25%. The clonotype originates from a male patient between 2 and 10 years old who had a stem cell transplant for acute lymphoblastic leukemia, so the T cells may come from the graft donor. The gene calls are TRBV4-3 and TRBJ2-7, with D possibly being TRBD1 (5 bases). Sequencing was performed on PBMCs, mostly from graft donor cells, taken 360 days after TCRalphabeta/CD19-depleted stem cell transplant. CDR3 region: CASTYDRRYEQYF. In DNA, the CDR3 is TGCGCCAGCACCTACGACAGACGCTACGAGCAGTACTTC.